This entry lists 21 T cell receptor beta chains sequenced from one sample in a study of beta chain features in type 1 diabetes. Broader study findings: In all four CD4+ subsets, TCRB CDR3 length was significantly, moderately reduced in type 1 diabetes.

Isolated RNA was reverse transcribed in full, so expressed TCRB transcripts were sequenced. Profiled with immunoSEQ multiplex PCR; TCRdb holds only in-frame clones, not every one. The table includes approximately 150,000 clones, 10% to 15% detected once. No antigen has been identified for these receptors. The sample was central memory CD4+ T cells from blood. These receptor sequences come from a man aged 18-30 years with type 1 diabetes.

The chain has TRBV6-5 and TRBJ1-5, with D tentatively TRBD1 (6 bases). The ends were cut back, 0 bases at V and 7 bases at J, with 13 bases in the middle. Per germline, CDR1 MNHEY and CDR2 SVGAGI. The CDR3 covers 15 residues. CDR3: CASSYSIQGGQPQHF. DNA of the CDR3: TGTGCCAGCAGTTACTCGATACAGGGTGGGCAGCCCCAGCATTTT.

This chain uses TRBV5-1 with TRBJ2-1; D uncertain. Trimming took off 5 bases at V and 13 bases at J, with 19 bases between the two ends. Germline CDR1 and CDR2: SGHRS and YFSETQ. CDR3 size: 13 residues. CDR3 loop: CASRVSANEHQFF. In nucleotides, the CDR3 is TGCGCCAGCAGAGTGTCCGCCAATGAGCACCAGTTCTTC.

The J gene is TRBJ2-7, the V gene TRBV7-3; a weak D match, TRBD1 (6 bases). CDR1 SGHTA and CDR2 FQGTGA come from the germline V gene. CDR3 length: 14 amino acids. V lost 5 bases, J lost 5 bases, and 16 bases lay in between. CDR3 DNA sequence: TGTGCCAGCAGCCAGATGCAGGGGTCGGACGAGCAGTACTTC. It yields the protein CASSQMQGSDEQYF. Based on the CDR3 plus reference TRBV7-3 and TRBJ2-7, the full variable domain is GAGVSQTPSNKVTEKGKYVELRCDPISGHTALYWYRQSLGQGPEFLIYFQGTGAADDSGLPNDRFFAVRPEGSVSTLKIQRTERGDSAVYLCASSQMQGSDEQYFGPGTRLTVT.

The genes are TRBV5-1 and TRBJ1-6; TRBD1 matches 8 bases. Germline V lookup: CDR1 SGHRS, CDR2 YFSETQ. This CDR3 region has 15 residues. Germline trimming cut 4 bases from V and 8 bases from J; bases unmatched to any gene: 8. CDR3 loop: CASSPRTGIDSPLHF. The CDR3 bases are TGCGCCAGCAGCCCCCGGACAGGGATTGATTCACCCCTCCACTTT.

In this sample, this clone is medium-sized (0.01 to 0.1%). Other DNA variants within this sample encode the same CDR3. The chain links TRBV15 to TRBJ2-5; no clear D gene. V was cut by 1 base and J by 7 bases, with 10 bases left in between. Germline values: CDR1 LNHNV, CDR2 YYDKDF (reference sequence). The CDR3 sequence is 13 residues long. The chain's CDR3 is CATSRGVPGTQYF. CDR3 DNA: TGTGCCACCAGCAGAGGTGTACCGGGGACCCAGTACTTC.

The CDR3 loop reads CASSLGDSGEADTQYF. The CDR3, as DNA: TGCGCCAGCAGCTTGGGTGATAGCGGGGAGGCAGATACGCAGTATTTT. This chain uses TRBV5-1 with TRBJ2-3; 8 positions match TRBD2. CDR3 length: 16 residues. Germline V gives CDR1 SGHRS, CDR2 YFSETQ. Germline trimming cut 0 bases from V and 4 bases from J; bases unmatched to any gene: 7.

This clone was seen ten or more times. This chain links TRBV30 with TRBJ2-3; D possibly uses TRBD1 or TRBD2 (5 bases each). The CDR3 consists of 14 residues. Trimming pared 3 bases from V and 0 bases from J, leaving 10 bases between. Germline V gene lookup returns CDR1 GTSNPN and CDR2 SVGIG (reference sequence). This CDR3 reads CAWSRDQSTDTQYF. CDR3 DNA sequence: TGTGCCTGGAGCCGGGACCAAAGCACAGATACGCAGTATTTT. Drawing the rest from reference TRBV30 and TRBJ2-3, the complete variable domain is SQTIHQWPATLVQPVGSPLSLECTVEGTSNPNLYWYRQAAGRGLQLLFYSVGIGQISSEVPQNLSASRPQDRQFILSSKKLLLSDSGFYLCAWSRDQSTDTQYFGPGTRLTVL.

This clone occurred a few times. CDR3 DNA: TGTGCCAGCAGCCAACCCGGGGGGTTGAATTCACCCCTCCACTTT. Protein product: CASSQPGGLNSPLHF. The chain joins TRBV7-9 to TRBJ1-6; TRBD1 might be the D (5 bases). CDR3 length: 15 residues. Trimming cost V 5 bases and J 7 bases, with 15 bases left between them. Germline loops: CDR1 SEHNR, CDR2 FQNEAQ (reference sequence).

This clone turned up a few times. The rearrangement links TRBV5-1 to TRBJ2-1; 7 nucleotides align to TRBD1. The V segment lost 1 base and the J segment 8 bases; nucleotides outside the gene matches: 12. The CDR3 sequence is 16 residues long. Germline CDR1 and CDR2: SGHRS and YFSETQ. DNA of the CDR3: TGCGCCAGCAGCTTGACAGGGGATCTTCGGGTGGATGAGCAGTTCTTC. Translating gives CASSLTGDLRVDEQFF.

The V and J genes are TRBV7-9 and TRBJ2-3; 9 positions agree with TRBD1. The germline V gene has CDR1 SEHNR and CDR2 FQNEAQ (reference sequence). This CDR3 is 14 amino acids long. The V and J ends lost 6 bases and 6 bases, in that order; junction bases with no gene match: 7. The CDR3 spells CASRRQGGVDTQYF. CDR3 nucleotide sequence: TGTGCCAGCAGGCGACAGGGGGGTGTTGATACGCAGTATTTT.

This clone was recorded a few times. The V gene is TRBV7-2, the J gene TRBJ2-1; unclear D gene. The V gene lost 4 bases and the J gene lost 5 bases, with 12 bases spanning the gap. CDR1 is SGHTA and CDR2 is FQGNSA in the germline V gene. This CDR3 region has 14 residues. CDR3 bases: TGTGCCAGCAGCTCTACAATTTCGCACAATGAGCAGTTCTTC. Protein product: CASSSTISHNEQFF.

This clone was picked up a small number of times. The chain joins TRBV7-6 to TRBJ2-3, with 8 positions matching TRBD2. The CDR3 has 15 amino acids. Germline V gene lookup returns CDR1 SGHVS and CDR2 FNYEAQ. The V gene end was trimmed by 5 bases and the J gene end by 0 bases; junction bases not matched to a gene: 4. The CDR3 nucleotides are TGTGCCAGCAGCCCCGGACTAGCTAGCACAGATACGCAGTATTTT. This codes for CASSPGLASTDTQYF.

This rearrangement joins TRBV2 to TRBJ2-7; 8 nucleotides align to TRBD2. Germline CDR1 SNHLY, CDR2 FYNNEI. V shed 4 bases and J 2 bases; nucleotides not matched to a gene: 13. The CDR3 is made up of 17 amino acids. This CDR3 is CASSVSLGRGATYEQYF. In nucleotides, the CDR3 is TGTGCCAGCAGTGTCAGTTTAGGGCGGGGGGCAACCTACGAGCAGTACTTC.

The CDR3 nucleotides are TGTGCCAGCAGCCTCCGGGACAGGAAGTACCAAGAGACCCAGTACTTC. This gives the protein CASSLRDRKYQETQYF. The chain recombines TRBV7-2 with TRBJ2-5; 8 nucleotides align to TRBD1. Trimming at V came to 5 bases and at J to 0 bases, leaving 8 bases not matched to a gene. This CDR3 contains 16 residues. CDR1 SGHTA and CDR2 FQGNSA come from the germline V gene.

This clone came up many times. The same CDR3 also results from other DNA sequences found in this sample. V gene TRBV30 combines with J gene TRBJ1-3; tentatively, D is TRBD1 (5 bases). Germline V gene sequence: CDR1 GTSNPN, CDR2 SVGIG (reference sequence). V was trimmed by 1 base and J by 1 base, leaving 5 bases between them. The CDR3 is 13 residues long. DNA of the CDR3: TGTGCCTGGAGTGGGGGGTCTGGAAACACCATATATTTT. Residues: CAWSGGSGNTIYF.

There are a few counts of this clone. The chain combines TRBV7-2 with TRBJ2-1; D might be TRBD1 (6 bases). V dropped 5 bases and J dropped 5 bases, with 10 bases sitting between them. CDR1 is SGHTA, CDR2 FQGNSA, per germline. This CDR3 has 13 residues. The CDR3 nucleotides are TGTGCCAGCAGCCTCGGACAGAACAATGAGCAGTTCTTC. Translated: CASSLGQNNEQFF.

The chain combines TRBV4-1 with TRBJ2-3, with a weak D call TRBD1 (5 bases). V was pared by 5 bases and J by 6 bases, with 21 bases between. Germline V gene sequence: CDR1 MGHRA, CDR2 YSYEKL. CDR3 length equals 16 residues. The CDR3: CASSLGWMGQTDTQYF. The DNA of the CDR3 is TGCGCCAGCAGCTTAGGTTGGATGGGGCAGACGGATACGCAGTATTTT.

The rearrangement joins TRBV30 to TRBJ1-4; D not certain. Germline CDR1 is GTSNPN and CDR2 is SVGIG (reference sequence). The CDR3 contains 13 residues. Trimming cost V 4 bases and J 7 bases, with 13 bases left between them. Here the CDR3 DNA reads TGTGCCTGGATCCGGAATCGGGGTGAAAAACTGTTTTTT. It yields the protein CAWIRNRGEKLFF.

This clone was seen more than once but under ten times. The genes are TRBV29-1 and TRBJ1-3; 7 bases align to TRBD1. Germline V gene data show CDR1 as SQVTM and CDR2 as ANQGSEA. Unmatched junction bases numbered 11, after V lost 0 bases and J lost 0 bases. The CDR3 totals 18 residues. CDR3 protein: CSVEDAGGTEISGNTIYF. CDR3 DNA sequence: TGCAGCGTTGAAGATGCGGGGGGGACAGAGATCTCTGGAAACACCATATATTTT.

The table lists this clone with a few counts. The chain joins TRBV6-6 to TRBJ2-7; the match to TRBD1 covers 7 bases. The CDR3 consists of 13 residues. J lost 3 bases, V lost 7 bases, and 6 bases had no gene match. In germline, CDR1 is MNHNY, CDR2 SVGAGI (reference sequence). In DNA form, the CDR3 reads TGTGCCAGCAACCGGGACAGAGGCTACGAGCAGTACTTC. This codes for CASNRDRGYEQYF.

This chain links TRBV19 with TRBJ1-4, with TRBD1 identical over 7 bases. J was trimmed by 4 bases and V by 7 bases; bases with no gene match: 9. Germline V gives CDR1 LNHDA, CDR2 SQIVND (reference sequence). The CDR3 extends over 15 amino acids. The CDR3 nucleotides read TGTGCCAGTACCACACTGGGACAGCTTAATGAAAAACTGTTTTTT. Translating gives CASTTLGQLNEKLFF. The entire variable domain, with the rest obtained from reference TRBV19 and TRBJ1-4, is as follows: DGGITQSPKYLFRKEGQNVTLSCEQNLNHDAMYWYRQDPGQGLRLIYYSQIVNDFQKGDIAEGYSVSREKKESFPLTVTSAQKNPTAFYLCASTTLGQLNEKLFFGSGTQLSVL.